The entry below gives a single T cell receptor (beta chain) sequence along with its context. Its antigen is unknown. The entry originates in a study of OX40 agonist ivuxolimab in advanced cancers. Assay used: immunoSEQ multiplex PCR; TCRdb lists only in-frame clones, some missing. The sample consists of fewer than 80,000 clones, 85% to 90% of them appearing once. General study findings and limits: Antigens targeted by the expanded peripheral T cells were not determined.

The sample here was CD4+ or CD8+ T cells sorted from blood, taken in a trial of the OX40 agonist ivuxolimab. This TCR derives from an adult with an advanced solid tumor such as melanoma, head and neck, liver or kidney cancer.

The CDR3, as DNA: TGTGCCAGCAGCGCAAACGGGGGGGCCGGCACAGATACGCAGTATTTT. This encodes CASSANGGAGTDTQYF. The J gene is TRBJ2-3, the V gene TRBV11-3; TRBD2 agrees at 8 bases. Germline V gene data show CDR1 as SGHNT and CDR2 as YENEEA. The CDR3 consists of 16 residues. V lost 5 bases and J lost 1; bases outside the gene matches: 8.